This passage covers 9 T cell receptor beta chains from one sample sequenced in a study of T-cell memory formation after mild COVID-19. TCRdb re-called the 5' RACE reads through MiXCR, storing one row per CDR3 protein. Altogether roughly 100,000 distinct CDR3 sequences are present, about 13% being singletons, with the ten largest covering about 29%. The sequenced material came from PBMCs or a T cell subset sorted from them (not recorded which). Source of these receptors: an adult woman who had mild COVID-19 (a few samples of this study predate the infection). Cell type and time point are not known.

The chain employs TRBV12-5 and TRBJ2-1; 7 nucleotides match TRBD1. The CDR3 consists of 14 residues. Germline CDR1 LGHNT, CDR2 FRNRAP. V shed 8 bases, J shed 4 bases, and the junction held 8 bases outside the gene matches. CDR3 residues: CASSPGTDYNEQFF. CDR3 bases: TGTGCTAGTTCACCCGGGACAGATTACAATGAGCAGTTCTTC.

This clonotype was counted between two and nine times. This sequence joins TRBV12-3 or TRBV12-4 and TRBJ1-1; no definite D call. This CDR3 comprises 12 residues. Trimming took off 2 bases at V and 4 bases at J, with 5 bases between the two ends. The CDR3 spells CASSLQATEAFF. The CDR3 nucleotides are TGTGCCAGCAGTTTACAGGCCACTGAAGCTTTCTTT.

The chain links TRBV2 to TRBJ2-7; D is ambiguous. Trimming took off 6 bases at V and 2 bases at J, with 8 bases between the two ends. The CDR3 has 12 residues. Per germline, CDR1 SNHLY and CDR2 FYNNEI. The CDR3 here is CASRGLTYEQYF. DNA for the CDR3: TGTGCCAGCAGGGGCCTCACCTACGAGCAGTACTTC.

The sample holds a few counts of this clonotype. V usage is TRBV24-1 and J usage is TRBJ2-1, with 13 bases lining up with TRBD2. This CDR3 has 19 residues. The germline gives CDR1 KGHDR, CDR2 SFDVKD. V was clipped by 3 bases and J by 8 bases; unmatched bases: 15. The CDR3 DNA follows: TGTGCCACCAGTGATCCGGGACTAGCGGGGAAATCTGGCGGGGATGAGCAGTTCTTC. Protein product: CATSDPGLAGKSGGDEQFF.

J is TRBJ2-7 and V is TRBV15; possible D gene TRBD1, 6 bases. This CDR3 region has 15 residues. The V end was cut by 5 bases, the J end by 7 bases, with 21 bases between. Germline V gene sequence: CDR1 LNHNV, CDR2 YYDKDF (reference sequence). The DNA of the CDR3 is TGTGCCACCAGCGGGAACCGGGACACGGGGCCGGAGCAGTACTTC. Its protein is CATSGNRDTGPEQYF.

The gene calls are TRBV9 and TRBJ2-7, with D perhaps matching TRBD1 (5 bases). V was clipped by 4 bases and J by 3 bases, with 17 bases between them. Germline loops: CDR1 SGDLS, CDR2 YYNGEE. The CDR3 is 15 amino acids. The CDR3 sequence is CASSLDLGQSYEQYF. The CDR3 region has the DNA TGTGCCAGCAGCTTAGACTTGGGGCAGAGCTACGAGCAGTACTTC.

The chain employs TRBV18 and TRBJ1-5, with D maybe TRBD1 (5 bases). Germline-derived CDR1 and CDR2 are KGHSH and LQKENI. Trimming pared 0 bases from V and 3 bases from J, leaving 12 bases between. The CDR3 has 16 residues. The CDR3 coding sequence is TGTGCCAGCTCACCACCGCCCGGACAATCCAATCAGCCCCAGCATTTT. It codes for CASSPPPGQSNQPQHF.

This clonotype has a handful of counts. V and J are TRBV5-1 and TRBJ1-5; no definite D call. There are 16 residues in the CDR3. The V gene lost 1 base and the J gene lost 4 bases, with 15 bases spanning the gap. CDR1 is SGHRS and CDR2 is YFSETQ in the germline V gene. The CDR3 DNA reads as TGCGCCAGCAGCTTGAGTAGCGGGAATCCGAATCAGCCCCAGCATTTT. It codes for CASSLSSGNPNQPQHF.

The rearrangement joins TRBV29-1 to TRBJ2-1; TRBD1 is a possible D gene (5 bases). With 7 bases removed from V and 8 bases from J, the gap between germline ends came to 18 bases. The CDR3 loop spans 13 amino acids. The germline CDR1 and CDR2 sequences are SQVTM and ANQGSEA. CDR3 residues: CSADVAIRDEQFF. The CDR3 DNA reads as TGCAGCGCCGACGTGGCTATCAGGGATGAGCAGTTCTTC.